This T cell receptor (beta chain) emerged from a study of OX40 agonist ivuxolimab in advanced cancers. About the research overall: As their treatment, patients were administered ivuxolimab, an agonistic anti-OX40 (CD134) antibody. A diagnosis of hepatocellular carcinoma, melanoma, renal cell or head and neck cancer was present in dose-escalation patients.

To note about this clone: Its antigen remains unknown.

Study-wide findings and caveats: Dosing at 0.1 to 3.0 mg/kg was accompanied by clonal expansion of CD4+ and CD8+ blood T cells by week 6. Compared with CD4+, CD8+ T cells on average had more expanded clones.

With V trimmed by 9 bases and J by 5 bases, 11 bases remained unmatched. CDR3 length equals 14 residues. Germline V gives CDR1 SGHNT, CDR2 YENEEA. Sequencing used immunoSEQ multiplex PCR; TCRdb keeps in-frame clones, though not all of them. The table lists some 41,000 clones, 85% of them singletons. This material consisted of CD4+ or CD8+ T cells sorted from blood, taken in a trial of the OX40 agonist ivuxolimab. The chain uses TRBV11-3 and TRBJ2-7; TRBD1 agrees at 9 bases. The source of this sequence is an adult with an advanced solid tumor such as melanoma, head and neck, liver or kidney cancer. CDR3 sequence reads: CARRWTGDLNEQYF. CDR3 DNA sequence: TGTGCCAGGAGGTGGACAGGGGACCTCAACGAGCAGTACTTC.